One sample yielded the 30 T cell receptor beta chains listed below, sequenced in a study of spatial heterogeneity in lung cancer (dated 2019 in TCRdb). The intended sense of this specimen's time point label: sample taken at primary tumor resection. The method behind the library was 5' RACE. Sequencing instrument: NextSeq 500. The raw public reads went through TCRdb reprocessing: fastp at Q25, MiXCR clone calling, in-frame beta chains kept. Every CDR3 protein is listed once, alongside the most common genes and DNA of its rows. This sample comprises about 44,000 distinct CDR3 sequences, roughly an eighth of them detected only once. In total, the top ten clones hold 50% to 70% of the sample. Sequenced material: PBMCs, taken at surgery. The source is a male donor with early-stage non-small cell lung cancer.

The rearrangement links TRBV6-5 to TRBJ2-1; no firm D call. The CDR3 covers 15 residues. Germline V CDR1 and CDR2: MNHEY, SVGAGI. V dropped 2 bases and J dropped 0 bases, with 8 bases sitting between them. CDR3 bases: TGTGCCAGCAGTTACCAATCTAGCTCCTACAATGAGCAGTTCTTC. This translates into CASSYQSSSYNEQFF.

The chain uses TRBV7-2 and TRBJ2-5; D tentatively reads TRBD1 or TRBD2 (5 bases each). The CDR3 contains 13 residues. Germline loops: CDR1 SGHTA, CDR2 FQGNSA. Trimming cost V 5 bases and J 5 bases, with 12 bases left between them. CDR3 DNA sequence: TGTGCCAGCAGCCCGAGAGGGGACGAGACCCAGTACTTC. The encoded protein is CASSPRGDETQYF.

This clonotype was counted a few times. The rearrangement uses TRBV30 and TRBJ2-5, with 8 bases matching TRBD2. The CDR3 sequence is 15 residues long. The junction had 10 bases not matched to a gene; V was cut back by 3 bases and J by 4 bases. Germline CDR1 is GTSNPN and CDR2 is SVGIG (reference sequence). The CDR3, as DNA: TGTGCCTGGAGGGGACTAGAGGCGGGGCCAGAGACCCAGTACTTC. The encoded protein is CAWRGLEAGPETQYF.

This clonotype has a count of ten or more. V gene TRBV29-1 combines with J gene TRBJ2-1; a possible D gene is TRBD2 (5 bases). This CDR3 comprises 15 residues. Trimming left V 3 bases short and J 9 bases short, with 21 bases between. Germline CDR1 reads SQVTM; CDR2 reads ANQGSEA. The CDR3 sequence is CSVELGSGRRGEQFF. The CDR3 DNA sequence: TGCAGCGTTGAGTTAGGCAGCGGTCGCCGCGGTGAGCAGTTCTTC.

V and J are TRBV5-1 and TRBJ2-7, with a tentative D call TRBD1 (6 bases). Germline V CDR1 and CDR2: SGHRS, YFSETQ. The CDR3 sequence is 14 residues long. V lost 0 bases to trimming and J lost 6 bases, with 13 bases between them. The CDR3 DNA is TGCGCCAGCAGCTTGGCCACAGGGAGAAGCGAGCAGTACTTC. Translating it yields CASSLATGRSEQYF.

The sample holds many counts of this clonotype. The chain is built from TRBV5-4 and TRBJ1-4; weak D call: TRBD1 (5 bases). From germline, CDR1 is SGHNT and CDR2 YYREEE (reference sequence). This CDR3 has 18 residues. Deletions cut 5 bases from V and 1 base from J, with 21 bases between. The CDR3 DNA is TGTGCCAGCAGTGACTATGGGGGTATAGGTCGAACTAATGAAAAACTGTTTTTT. Translating it yields CASSDYGGIGRTNEKLFF.

A few counts support this clonotype. The V and J genes are TRBV7-3 and TRBJ2-7; D may be TRBD1 or TRBD2 (5 bases each). Germline-derived CDR1 and CDR2 are SGHTA and FQGTGA. This CDR3 contains 15 residues. The V end was cut by 2 bases, the J end by 0 bases, with 11 bases between. In DNA, the CDR3 is TGTGCCAGCAGCTTAGGTCGGGACGCCTCCTACGAGCAGTACTTC. Translation gives CASSLGRDASYEQYF.

This chain uses TRBV6-2 or TRBV6-3 with TRBJ1-1; D is ambiguous. The CDR3 is 13 residues long. Germline CDR1 reads MNHEY; CDR2 reads SVGEGT. Deletions cut 7 bases from V and 3 bases from J, with 12 bases between. The CDR3 region has the DNA TGTGCCAGCATGGGGTTAGGGCACACTGAAGCTTTCTTT. It translates to CASMGLGHTEAFF.

There are many counts of this clonotype. J is TRBJ1-6 and V is TRBV28; maybe TRBD1 (5 bases). Germline V gene data show CDR1 as MDHEN and CDR2 as SYDVKM. The CDR3 totals 15 residues. Trimming cost V 6 bases and J 7 bases, with 16 bases left between them. DNA of the CDR3: TGTGCCAGCAGCCCCCCTTCAGGGTGGAATTCACCCCTCCACTTT. Protein product: CASSPPSGWNSPLHF.

This clonotype was picked up many times. The gene calls are TRBV2 and TRBJ2-3; 8 bases agree with TRBD1. Germline CDR1 and CDR2: SNHLY and FYNNEI. The CDR3 is 13 amino acids. The trim removed 4 bases at V and 3 bases at J, leaving 0 bases unmatched. The CDR3 nucleotides are TGTGCCAGCAGTGGACAGGGGACAGATACGCAGTATTTT. This gives the protein CASSGQGTDTQYF.

This clonotype has just a few counts. The chain carries TRBV10-3 and TRBJ1-5; a weak D match, TRBD1 (6 bases). This CDR3 spans 15 amino acids. The V and J ends lost 1 base and 4 bases respectively, with 11 bases between them. From germline, CDR1 is ENHRY and CDR2 SYGVKD. CDR3 protein: CAISEFGTPNQPQHF. The CDR3 bases are TGTGCCATCAGTGAGTTCGGGACACCGAATCAGCCCCAGCATTTT.

This clonotype was observed a handful of times. The chain links TRBV6-1 to TRBJ2-2; TRBD2 is a possible D gene (5 bases). There are 11 residues in the CDR3. The germline gives CDR1 MNHNS, CDR2 SASEGT. Trimming removed 6 bases from V and 6 bases from J, with 5 bases in between. In DNA form, the CDR3 reads TGTGCCAGCAGGGAGGCCGGGGAGCTGTTTTTT. It yields the protein CASREAGELFF.

This clonotype occurred a few times. The CDR3 DNA sequence: TGTGCCAGCAGCTTGCAACAGGTGGACACTGAAGCTTTCTTT. It yields the protein CASSLQQVDTEAFF. The V call is TRBV5-4, the J call TRBJ1-1; perhaps TRBD1 as D (5 bases). V gave up 1 base and J gave up 3 bases, with 10 bases separating them. This CDR3 is built from 14 residues. Germline CDR1 reads SGHNT; CDR2 reads YYREEE (reference sequence).

This sequence joins TRBV20-1 and TRBJ2-3; D remains unclear. The CDR3 sequence is 8 residues long. With 8 bases removed from V and 8 bases from J, the gap between germline ends came to 5 bases. Germline V gene lookup returns CDR1 DFQATT and CDR2 SNEGSKA (reference sequence). DNA for the CDR3: TGCAGTCACGGTACGCAGTATTTT. It yields the protein CSHGTQYF.

The chain combines TRBV6-5 with TRBJ2-2, with D perhaps being TRBD1 or TRBD2 (5 bases each). CDR1 is MNHEY, CDR2 SVGAGI, per germline. There are 13 residues in the CDR3. Trimming cost V 6 bases and J 4 bases, with 9 bases left between them. The CDR3 region is CASSRDLTGELFF. CDR3 DNA: TGTGCCAGCAGCCGGGACCTCACCGGGGAGCTGTTTTTT.

This clonotype turned up a few times. The CDR3 DNA follows: TGTGCCAGCAGACCTGGGACACCTCTCTTCCACTTT. Amino acid sequence: CASRPGTPLFHF. This rearrangement joins TRBV6-2 or TRBV6-3 to TRBJ1-6, with D perhaps TRBD1 (6 bases). V lost 6 bases, J lost 17 bases, and 17 bases lay in between. The CDR3 totals 12 residues. CDR1 and CDR2 (germline): MNHEY, SVGEGT.

This clonotype was observed a few times. This chain links TRBV12-3 or TRBV12-4 with TRBJ1-6; D not certain. Trimming left V 3 bases short and J 0 bases short, with 9 bases between. The CDR3 has 16 amino acids. CDR3 protein: CASSFGLSSYNSPLHF. The DNA for the CDR3 is TGTGCCAGCAGTTTTGGGTTGAGCTCCTATAATTCACCCCTCCACTTT.

This clonotype showed up just a few times. The chain employs TRBV25-1 and TRBJ2-3, with 10 bases matching TRBD1. CDR3 size: 17 residues. CDR1 and CDR2 from the germline V gene are MGHDK and SYGVNS. The V and J ends lost 4 bases and 2 bases, in that order; junction bases with no gene match: 9. In DNA, the CDR3 is TGTGCCAGCAGTGGGGGGACAGGGGCCCTTCACACAGATACGCAGTATTTT. This sequence encodes CASSGGTGALHTDTQYF.

This clonotype was detected once. The chain recombines TRBV12-3 or TRBV12-4 with TRBJ1-5, with TRBD1 matching over 7 bases. V shed 6 bases and J 2 bases; nucleotides not matched to a gene: 4. This CDR3 contains 14 residues. The CDR3 DNA reads TGTGCCAGCAGCCAGGGGGGAGGCAATCAGCCCCAGCATTTT. As protein: CASSQGGGNQPQHF.

This clonotype was picked up many times. The chain employs TRBV4-2 and TRBJ1-4, with D hard to call. The germline V gene has CDR1 LGHNA and CDR2 YNFKEQ. Trimming left V 1 base short and J 8 bases short, with 8 bases between. The CDR3 contains 13 residues. The DNA for the CDR3 is TGTGCCAGCAGCCAAGTTCCTCTCGAAAAACTGTTTTTT. Protein: CASSQVPLEKLFF.

The chain combines TRBV7-9 with TRBJ2-7; D is ambiguous. Germline V gene lookup returns CDR1 SEHNR and CDR2 FQNEAQ (reference sequence). There are 13 residues in the CDR3. The V end lost 4 bases, the J end lost 1 base, and 8 bases lay between the germline ends. CDR3 nucleotide sequence: TGTGCCAGCAGCTCCGTTAGTTCCTACGAGCAGTACTTC. Translation: CASSSVSSYEQYF.

This chain links TRBV28 with TRBJ1-6, with D uncertain. CDR1 is MDHEN and CDR2 is SYDVKM in the germline V gene. CDR3 size: 18 residues. With 1 base removed from V and 0 bases from J, the gap between germline ends came to 13 bases. For the CDR3, the DNA is TGTGCCAGCAGTTTATTGCGTTTGCAGCGCTCCTATAATTCACCCCTCCACTTT. Its translation is CASSLLRLQRSYNSPLHF.

This clonotype was seen only a few times. The J gene is TRBJ2-7, the V gene TRBV6-1; 7 nucleotides match TRBD1. V lost 5 bases to trimming and J lost 4 bases; unmatched junction nucleotides: 14. The length of the CDR3 is 16 residues. Germline CDR1 is MNHNS and CDR2 is SASEGT. CDR3 in amino acids: CASSTTTPGGWYEQYF. The CDR3 DNA reads TGTGCCAGCAGTACTACAACCCCAGGGGGATGGTACGAGCAGTACTTC.

This clonotype has a count of ten or more. The chain combines TRBV5-1 with TRBJ2-3; D is uncertain. The CDR3 extends over 12 amino acids. Germline V gene data show CDR1 as SGHRS and CDR2 as YFSETQ. V was clipped by 4 bases and J by 2 bases, with 5 bases between them. The CDR3 reads CASSPNTDTQYF. CDR3 bases: TGCGCCAGCAGCCCCAACACAGATACGCAGTATTTT.

This sequence joins TRBV7-2 and TRBJ2-3; D could derive from TRBD1 or TRBD2 (5 bases each). This CDR3 is built from 15 residues. CDR1 SGHTA and CDR2 FQGNSA come from the germline V gene. Trimming shortened V by 6 bases and J by 6 bases, and 19 bases separated the two germline ends. The CDR3 bases are TGTGCCAGCAGTGGGACGAGCTCCTCCTATGATACGCAGTATTTT. It translates to CASSGTSSSYDTQYF.

This clonotype was seen only a few times. This rearrangement joins TRBV20-1 to TRBJ2-7; 8 positions match TRBD1. The length of the CDR3 is 14 residues. Trimming removed 5 bases from V and 3 bases from J; junction bases left unmatched: 9. CDR1 is DFQATT, CDR2 SNEGSKA, per germline (reference sequence). CDR3 DNA sequence: TGCAGTGCTGAGGACAGGGCCACCCTCTACGAGCAGTACTTC. This sequence encodes CSAEDRATLYEQYF.

This clonotype was counted only a few times. The chain employs TRBV28 and TRBJ1-6, with a tentative D call TRBD1 (5 bases). V lost 5 bases and J lost 0, with 11 bases in between. This CDR3 spans 16 amino acids. CDR1 and CDR2 from the germline V gene are MDHEN and SYDVKM. The CDR3 DNA reads as TGTGCCAGCAGTGTGGAGGGGAGCTCCTATAATTCACCCCTCCACTTT. It yields the protein CASSVEGSSYNSPLHF.

V gene TRBV10-3 combines with J gene TRBJ2-7, with 10 bases lining up with TRBD1. This CDR3 is built from 17 residues. V shed 5 bases and J 7 bases; nucleotides not matched to a gene: 17. The V gene's germline CDR1 is ENHRY and CDR2 SYGVKD. The CDR3 region is CAISPGTGVSLYNEQYF. CDR3 nucleotides: TGTGCCATCAGTCCCGGGACAGGGGTCTCGCTCTACAATGAGCAGTACTTC.

This clonotype turned up a few times. The chain is built from TRBV6-5 and TRBJ2-1; TRBD2 agrees at 9 bases. V dropped 2 bases and J dropped 10; count of bases not matched to a gene: 12. The CDR3 spans 16 residues. The germline gives CDR1 MNHEY, CDR2 SVGAGI. The CDR3 DNA sequence: TGTGCCAGCAGTTACAGCCTACCGGGACTAGCAACCGAGCAGTTCTTC. It codes for CASSYSLPGLATEQFF.

This clonotype was found many times. The chain recombines TRBV18 with TRBJ1-4, with D unclear. The CDR3 totals 13 residues. V was trimmed by 2 bases and J by 7 bases, leaving 8 bases between them. Germline CDR1 KGHSH, CDR2 LQKENI. CDR3 amino acids: CASSPTTGEKLFF. The CDR3 DNA is TGTGCCAGCTCACCAACAACGGGTGAAAAACTGTTTTTT.